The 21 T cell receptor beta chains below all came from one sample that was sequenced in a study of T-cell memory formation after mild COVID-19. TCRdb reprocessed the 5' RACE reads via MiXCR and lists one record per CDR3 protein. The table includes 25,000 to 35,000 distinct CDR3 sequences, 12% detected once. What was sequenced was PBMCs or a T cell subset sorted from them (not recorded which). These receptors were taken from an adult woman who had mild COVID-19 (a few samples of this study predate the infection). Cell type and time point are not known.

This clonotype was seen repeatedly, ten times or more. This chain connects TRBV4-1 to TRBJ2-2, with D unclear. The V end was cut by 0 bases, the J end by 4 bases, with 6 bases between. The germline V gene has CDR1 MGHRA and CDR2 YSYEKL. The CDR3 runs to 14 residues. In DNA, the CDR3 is TGCGCCAGCAGCCAAGACAGGTCCACCGGGGAGCTGTTTTTT. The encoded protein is CASSQDRSTGELFF.

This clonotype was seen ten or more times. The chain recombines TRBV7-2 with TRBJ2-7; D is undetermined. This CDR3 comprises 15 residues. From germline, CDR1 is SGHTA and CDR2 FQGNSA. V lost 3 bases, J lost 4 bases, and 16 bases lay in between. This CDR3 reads CASSFANSGPYEQYF. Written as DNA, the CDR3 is TGTGCCAGCAGCTTCGCTAATTCAGGACCTTACGAGCAGTACTTC.

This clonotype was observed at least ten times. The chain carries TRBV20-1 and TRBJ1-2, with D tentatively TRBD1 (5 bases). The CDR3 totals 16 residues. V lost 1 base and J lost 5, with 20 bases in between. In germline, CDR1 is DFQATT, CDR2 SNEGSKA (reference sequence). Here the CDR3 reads CSARVVEAGKFYGYTF. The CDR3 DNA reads TGCAGTGCTAGAGTCGTTGAGGCAGGGAAATTTTATGGCTACACCTTC.

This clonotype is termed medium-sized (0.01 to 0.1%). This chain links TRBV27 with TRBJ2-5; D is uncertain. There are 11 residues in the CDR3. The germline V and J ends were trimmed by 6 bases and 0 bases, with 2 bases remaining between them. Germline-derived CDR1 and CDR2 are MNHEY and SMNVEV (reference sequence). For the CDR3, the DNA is TGTGCCAGCAGCTACCAAGAGACCCAGTACTTC. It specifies CASSYQETQYF.

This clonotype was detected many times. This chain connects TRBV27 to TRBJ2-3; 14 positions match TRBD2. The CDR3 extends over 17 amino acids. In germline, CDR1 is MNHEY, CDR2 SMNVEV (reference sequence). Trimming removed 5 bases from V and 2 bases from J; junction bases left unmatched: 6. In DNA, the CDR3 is TGTGCCAGCAGTGGGACTAGCGGGAGCCTACTCACAGATACGCAGTATTTT. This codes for CASSGTSGSLLTDTQYF.

This CDR3 reads CATSPGTGEGYTF. CDR3 nucleotides: TGTGCCACCAGCCCCGGGACAGGGGAGGGCTACACCTTC. This chain connects TRBV15 to TRBJ1-2; 10 bases line up with TRBD1. There are 13 residues in the CDR3. The germline CDR1 and CDR2 sequences are LNHNV and YYDKDF (reference sequence). Trimming removed 5 bases from V and 8 bases from J; junction bases left unmatched: 5.

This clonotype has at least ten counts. The CDR3 DNA reads TGTGCCAGTAGTACTAGGGACATCAGGGAAGGCTACACCTTC. Translating gives CASSTRDIREGYTF. This rearrangement joins TRBV19 to TRBJ1-2; possibly TRBD1 for D (6 bases). CDR1 LNHDA and CDR2 SQIVND come from the germline V gene (reference sequence). This CDR3 contains 14 residues. Between the trimmed V and J ends, which lost 4 bases and 8 bases, there was a span of 17 bases.

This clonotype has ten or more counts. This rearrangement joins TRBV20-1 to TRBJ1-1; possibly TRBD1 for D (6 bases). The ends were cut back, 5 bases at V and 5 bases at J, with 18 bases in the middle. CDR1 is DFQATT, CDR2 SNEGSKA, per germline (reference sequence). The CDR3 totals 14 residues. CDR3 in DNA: TGCAGTGCTCCGGCGGGGGGGCCGGGGACTGAAGCTTTCTTT. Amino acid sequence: CSAPAGGPGTEAFF.

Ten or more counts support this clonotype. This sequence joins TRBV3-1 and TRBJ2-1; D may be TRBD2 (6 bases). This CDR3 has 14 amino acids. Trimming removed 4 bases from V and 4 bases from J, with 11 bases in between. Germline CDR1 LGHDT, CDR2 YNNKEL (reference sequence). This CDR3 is CASSRAGIYNEQFF. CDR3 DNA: TGTGCCAGCAGCCGGGCGGGGATTTACAATGAGCAGTTCTTC.

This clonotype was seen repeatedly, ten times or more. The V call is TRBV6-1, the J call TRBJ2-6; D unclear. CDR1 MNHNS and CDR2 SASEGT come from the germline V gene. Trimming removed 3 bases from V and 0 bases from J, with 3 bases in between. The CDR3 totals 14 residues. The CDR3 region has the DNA TGTGCCAGCAGTGACAACTCTGGGGCCAACGTCCTGACTTTC. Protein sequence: CASSDNSGANVLTF.

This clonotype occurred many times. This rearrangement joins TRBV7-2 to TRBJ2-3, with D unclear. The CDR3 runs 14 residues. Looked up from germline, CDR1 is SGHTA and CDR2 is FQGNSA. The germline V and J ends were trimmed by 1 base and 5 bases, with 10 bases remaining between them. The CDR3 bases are TGTGCCAGCAGCTTAGAGTCTAGGATAGATACGCAGTATTTT. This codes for CASSLESRIDTQYF.

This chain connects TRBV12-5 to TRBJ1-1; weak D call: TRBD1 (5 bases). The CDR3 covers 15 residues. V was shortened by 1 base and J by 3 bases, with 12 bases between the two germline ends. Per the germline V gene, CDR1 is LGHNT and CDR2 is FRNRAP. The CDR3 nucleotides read TGTGCTAGTGGTTTGGCCCGGGGGGAAGACACTGAAGCTTTCTTT. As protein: CASGLARGEDTEAFF.

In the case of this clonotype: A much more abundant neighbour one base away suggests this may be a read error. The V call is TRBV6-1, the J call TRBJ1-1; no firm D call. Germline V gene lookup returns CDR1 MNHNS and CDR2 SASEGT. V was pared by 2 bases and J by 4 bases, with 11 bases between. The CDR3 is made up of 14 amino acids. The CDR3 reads CASSENGESTEAFF. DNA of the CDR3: TGTGCCAGCAGTGAAAATGGGGAGTCCACTGAAGCTTTCTTT.

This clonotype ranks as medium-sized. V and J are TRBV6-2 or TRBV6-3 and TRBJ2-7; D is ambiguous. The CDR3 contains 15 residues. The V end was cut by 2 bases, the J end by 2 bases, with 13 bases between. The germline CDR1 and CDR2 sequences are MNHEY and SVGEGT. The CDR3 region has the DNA TGTGCCAGCAGTTACCTCGGAACCGCCGCCTACGAGCAGTACTTC. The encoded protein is CASSYLGTAAYEQYF.

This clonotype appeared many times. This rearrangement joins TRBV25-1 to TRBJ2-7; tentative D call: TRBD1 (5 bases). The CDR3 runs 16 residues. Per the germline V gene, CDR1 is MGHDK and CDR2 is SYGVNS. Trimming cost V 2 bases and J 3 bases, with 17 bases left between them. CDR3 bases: TGTGCCAGCAGTGAAGGTTTTCGGCAGGGCAACTACGAGCAGTACTTC. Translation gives CASSEGFRQGNYEQYF.

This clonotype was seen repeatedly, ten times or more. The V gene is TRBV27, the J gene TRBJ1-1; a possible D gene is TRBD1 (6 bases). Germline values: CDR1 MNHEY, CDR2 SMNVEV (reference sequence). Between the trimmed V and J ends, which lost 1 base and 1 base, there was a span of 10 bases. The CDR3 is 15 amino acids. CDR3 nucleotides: TGTGCCAGCAGTTTATACGGGGGCGCGAACACTGAAGCTTTCTTT. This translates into CASSLYGGANTEAFF.

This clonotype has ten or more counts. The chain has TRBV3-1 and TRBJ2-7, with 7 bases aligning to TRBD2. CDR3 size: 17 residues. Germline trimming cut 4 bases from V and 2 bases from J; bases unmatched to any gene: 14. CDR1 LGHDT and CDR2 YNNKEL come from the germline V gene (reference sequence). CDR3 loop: CASSRDREARVTYEQYF. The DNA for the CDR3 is TGTGCCAGCAGCCGGGATCGGGAGGCGCGAGTCACCTACGAGCAGTACTTC.

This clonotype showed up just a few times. CDR3 sequence: CATQGRGGQDEQYF. The DNA of the CDR3 is TGTGCCACCCAGGGACGGGGCGGCCAGGACGAGCAGTACTTC. The rearrangement links TRBV24-1 to TRBJ2-7, with D perhaps assigned TRBD1 or TRBD2 (5 bases each). This CDR3 is 14 amino acids long. CDR1 and CDR2 from the germline V gene are KGHDR and SFDVKD. Between the trimmed V and J ends, which lost 9 bases and 5 bases, there was a span of 19 bases.

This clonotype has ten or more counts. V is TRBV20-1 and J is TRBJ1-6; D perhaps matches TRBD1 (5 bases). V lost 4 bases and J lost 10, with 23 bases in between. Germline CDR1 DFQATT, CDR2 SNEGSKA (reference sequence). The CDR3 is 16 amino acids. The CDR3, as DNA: TGCAGTGCTAACCCCTCTCGAGGGGCGAGGGGATCACCCCTCCACTTT. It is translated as CSANPSRGARGSPLHF.

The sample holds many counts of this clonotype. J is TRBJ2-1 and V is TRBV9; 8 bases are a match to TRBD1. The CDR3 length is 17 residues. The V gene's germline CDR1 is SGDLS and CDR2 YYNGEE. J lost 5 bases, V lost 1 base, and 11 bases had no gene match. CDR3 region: CASSVLGQVYGNNEQFF. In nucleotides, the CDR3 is TGTGCCAGCAGCGTACTGGGACAGGTCTATGGTAACAATGAGCAGTTCTTC. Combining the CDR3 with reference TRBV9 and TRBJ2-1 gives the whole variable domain DSGVTQTPKHLITATGQRVTLRCSPRSGDLSVYWYQQSLDQGLQFLIQYYNGEERAKGNILERFSAQQFPDLHSELNLSSLELGDSALYFCASSVLGQVYGNNEQFFGPGTRLTVL.

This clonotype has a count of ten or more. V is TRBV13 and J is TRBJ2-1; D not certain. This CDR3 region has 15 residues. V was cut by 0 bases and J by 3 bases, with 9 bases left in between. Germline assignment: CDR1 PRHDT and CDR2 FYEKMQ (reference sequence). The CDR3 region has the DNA TGTGCCAGCAGCTTAGGGCGTTTAAACTACAATGAGCAGTTCTTC. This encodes CASSLGRLNYNEQFF.